What follows describes a single T cell receptor (beta chain). As yet, its antigen is unknown. The record originates from a study of cytomegalovirus exposure and HLA in healthy donors. Overall study results and limits: Some V segments could not be told apart, so they were left out, TRBV6-2 and TRBV6-3 among them. In vitro experiments confirmed that a few CMV-associated chains were specific for CMV antigens.

Primers: 60 Vbeta forward and 13 Jbeta reverse. The protocol was immunoSEQ multiplex PCR, while the TCRdb copy is restricted to in-frame clones and leaves out a portion. The data contain over 150,000 clones, over 65% of them singletons. J gave up 4 bases and V 4 bases, and 6 bases lay outside the gene matches. CDR3 length: 15 amino acids. The V gene's germline CDR1 is LGHNA and CDR2 YSLEER. The clonotype was recovered from a woman aged 40-49 years in good health and CMV-seropositive. The rearrangement joins TRBV4-3 to TRBJ1-2; 10 bases fit TRBD1. Sequencing used PBMCs. This CDR3 is CASSPSRTGGYGYTF. CDR3 DNA: TGCGCCAGCAGCCCGAGTAGGACAGGGGGCTATGGCTACACCTTC.